This passage covers 14 T cell receptor beta chains from one sample sequenced in a study of CD8+ T cells in alopecia areata. As for treatment: oral pan-JAK inhibitor, 5-10 mg twice daily. In each case, RNA was isolated and then reverse transcribed into cDNA as the sequencing template. Assay: immunoSEQ multiplex PCR; the TCRdb copy retains only in-frame clones and omits some. Found here are 100,000 to 150,000 clones, about 54% of them singletons; the top ten hold almost 30%. The material was CD8+ T cells sorted from blood, obtained at week 4, from a patient treated with tofacitinib. The receptors derive from a human donor with alopecia areata.

About this clone: At one of its ends the junction is not consistent with the germline gene, which may arise from a read error. This rearrangement joins TRBV7-7 to TRBJ1-1; no definite D call. The CDR3 has 13 residues. Germline CDR1 reads SSHAT; CDR2 reads FNYEAQ (reference sequence). The CDR3 loop reads CASSPGPGTEAFF. In DNA, the CDR3 is TGTGCTAGCAGCCCGGGTCCGGGAACTGAAGCTTTCTTT.

This clone came up a few times. The rearrangement uses TRBV5-6 and TRBJ2-3; D is unclear. CDR1 is SGHDT and CDR2 is YYEEEE in the germline V gene. The CDR3 is 11 amino acids. Trimming stripped 2 bases from V and 2 bases from J, with 0 bases between. DNA for the CDR3: TGTGCCAGCAGCTTCACAGATACGCAGTATTTT. Translation gives CASSFTDTQYF.

The V gene is TRBV27, the J gene TRBJ1-2; no definite D call. This CDR3 has 13 amino acids. V gave up 8 bases and J gave up 1 base, with 11 bases separating them. Per germline, CDR1 MNHEY and CDR2 SMNVEV (reference sequence). The CDR3: CASASDLNYGYTF. The CDR3 nucleotides read TGTGCCAGCGCTTCAGATCTTAACTATGGCTACACCTTC.

In this sample, this clone turned up once. The rearrangement links TRBV30 to TRBJ2-1; TRBD2 matches 8 bases. This CDR3 has 15 amino acids. The ends lost 0 bases at V and 0 bases at J; junction bases unmatched: 1. Germline V CDR1 and CDR2: GTSNPN, SVGIG (reference sequence). In nucleotides, the CDR3 is TGTGCCTGGAGTGTCGGGGGGGCCTCCTACAATGAGCAGTTCTTC. Encoded protein: CAWSVGGASYNEQFF.

This clone was picked up a small number of times. The chain carries TRBV15 and TRBJ2-7; unclear D gene. V was clipped by 0 bases and J by 7 bases, with 13 bases between them. The CDR3 consists of 14 residues. Germline-derived CDR1 and CDR2 are LNHNV and YYDKDF (reference sequence). For the CDR3, the DNA is TGTGCCACCAGCAGAGATTCGGCCCCCGGGGAGCAGTACTTC. Protein: CATSRDSAPGEQYF.

The CDR3 DNA follows: TGCAGCGTTACGACAAAATTGACATATGGCTACACCTTC. Translation: CSVTTKLTYGYTF. The V gene is TRBV29-1, the J gene TRBJ1-2, with D hard to call. The germline gives CDR1 SQVTM, CDR2 ANQGSEA. The germline V and J ends were trimmed by 5 bases and 5 bases, with 15 bases remaining between them. The CDR3 extends over 13 amino acids. The full variable domain, with the rest looked up from reference TRBV29-1 and TRBJ1-2, is SAVISQKPSRDICQRGTSLTIQCQVDSQVTMMFWYRQQPGQSLTLIATANQGSEATYESGFVIDKFPISRPNLTFSTLTVSNMSPEDSSIYLCSVTTKLTYGYTFGSGTRLTVV.

V usage is TRBV29-1 and J usage is TRBJ1-2; D is undetermined. This CDR3 comprises 13 residues. Trimming cost V 4 bases and J 3 bases, with 12 bases left between them. The germline CDR1 and CDR2 sequences are SQVTM and ANQGSEA. CDR3 DNA sequence: TGCAGCGTTGTGCGTGTGACGGACTATGGCTACACCTTC. Its translation is CSVVRVTDYGYTF.

The CDR3 here is CASSDADRDPQETQYF. The CDR3 region has the DNA TGTGCCAGCAGCGACGCCGACCGGGACCCCCAAGAGACCCAGTACTTC. The rearrangement joins TRBV2 to TRBJ2-5; D might be TRBD1 or TRBD2, each matching 5 bases. The CDR3 loop spans 16 amino acids. With 6 bases removed from V and 1 base from J, the gap between germline ends came to 18 bases. Germline CDR1 reads SNHLY; CDR2 reads FYNNEI. The entire variable domain, with the rest obtained from reference TRBV2 and TRBJ2-5, is as follows: EPEVTQTPSHQVTQMGQEVILRCVPISNHLYFYWYRQILGQKVEFLVSFYNNEISEKSEIFDDQFSVERPDGSNFTLKIRSTKLEDSAMYFCASSDADRDPQETQYFGPGTRLLVL.

Notes on this clone: Other nucleotide sequences from this sample produce the same CDR3. This sequence joins TRBV30 and TRBJ1-2; 10 nucleotides align to TRBD1. The CDR3 has 13 residues. Germline V gives CDR1 GTSNPN, CDR2 SVGIG (reference sequence). V trimming: 1 base; J trimming: 6 bases; junction bases outside the gene matches: 2. The CDR3 nucleotides are TGTGCCTGGAGTGAGGGGACAGGGGATGGCTACACCTTC. It encodes CAWSEGTGDGYTF.

J is TRBJ1-1 and V is TRBV25-1; no definite D call. Germline lookup yields CDR1 MGHDK and CDR2 SYGVNS. CDR3 length: 13 residues. Trimming shortened V by 4 bases and J by 11 bases, and 17 bases separated the two germline ends. Here the CDR3 DNA reads TGTGCCAGCAGTGTCGAAGGACGCATGAACGCTTTCTTT. Encoded protein: CASSVEGRMNAFF.

V is TRBV2 and J is TRBJ2-4; 9 bases match TRBD1. There are 16 residues in the CDR3. The J segment lost 4 bases and the V segment lost 5 bases, leaving 9 bases of the junction unmatched. Germline CDR1 SNHLY, CDR2 FYNNEI. CDR3 sequence (DNA): TGTGCCAGCAGTCTTCGCCCCGGGACAGGGAAAAACATTCAGTACTTC. Residues: CASSLRPGTGKNIQYF.

The chain recombines TRBV7-9 with TRBJ2-3; D not certain. CDR1 and CDR2 from the germline V gene are SEHNR and FQNEAQ (reference sequence). The CDR3 totals 14 residues. Trimming cost V 1 base and J 4 bases, with 9 bases left between them. The CDR3 bases are TGTGCCAGCAGCTTAGGAGGCTCATCAGATACGCAGTATTTT. It translates to CASSLGGSSDTQYF. Using reference TRBV7-9 and TRBJ2-3 for the parts outside the CDR3, the full variable domain is DTGVSQNPRHKITKRGQNVTFRCDPISEHNRLYWYRQTLGQGPEFLTYFQNEAQLEKSRLLSDRFSAERPKGSFSTLEIQRTEQGDSAMYLCASSLGGSSDTQYFGPGTRLTVL.

This clone was seen just once. The chain combines TRBV7-9 with TRBJ1-1, with 7 nucleotides matching TRBD1. CDR1 is SEHNR and CDR2 is FQNEAQ in the germline V gene (reference sequence). V lost 0 bases to trimming and J lost 1 base; unmatched junction nucleotides: 8. CDR3 length: 17 residues. The CDR3 nucleotides read TGTGCCAGCAGCTTAGCCTCGACAGGGCCATGGAACACTGAAGCTTTCTTT. Its translation is CASSLASTGPWNTEAFF. Variable domain in full (rest from reference TRBV7-9 and TRBJ1-1): DTGVSQNPRHKITKRGQNVTFRCDPISEHNRLYWYRQTLGQGPEFLTYFQNEAQLEKSRLLSDRFSAERPKGSFSTLEIQRTEQGDSAMYLCASSLASTGPWNTEAFFGQGTRLTVV.

The rearrangement uses TRBV7-2 and TRBJ2-7; possibly TRBD1 for D (6 bases). Trimming shortened V by 3 bases and J by 4 bases, and 10 bases separated the two germline ends. Germline lookup yields CDR1 SGHTA and CDR2 FQGNSA. This CDR3 comprises 13 residues. The CDR3 reads CASSFGTRYEQYF. The CDR3 DNA reads TGTGCCAGCAGCTTTGGGACACGATACGAGCAGTACTTC.